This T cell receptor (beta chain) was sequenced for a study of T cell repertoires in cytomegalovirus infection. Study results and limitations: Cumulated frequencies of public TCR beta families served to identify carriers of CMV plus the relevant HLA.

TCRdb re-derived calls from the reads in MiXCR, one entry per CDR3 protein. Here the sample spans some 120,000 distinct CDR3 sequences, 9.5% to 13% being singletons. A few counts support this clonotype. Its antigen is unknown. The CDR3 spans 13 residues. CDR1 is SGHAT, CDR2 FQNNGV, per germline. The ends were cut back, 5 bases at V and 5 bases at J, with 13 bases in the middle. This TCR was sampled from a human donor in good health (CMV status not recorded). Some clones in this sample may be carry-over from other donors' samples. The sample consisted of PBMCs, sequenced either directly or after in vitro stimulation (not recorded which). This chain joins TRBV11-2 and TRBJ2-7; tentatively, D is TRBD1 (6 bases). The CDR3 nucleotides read TGTGCCAGCAGCGTACCCACAGGGAACGAGCAGTACTTC. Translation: CASSVPTGNEQYF.